The 21 T cell receptor beta chains reported below all come from one sample, sequenced in a study of T cell changes during pregnancy in multiple sclerosis. TCRdb's table, derived via immunoSEQ multiplex PCR, lists solely in-frame clones and lacks some. The table includes 75,000 to 100,000 clones, about 92% detected once. The sample here was peripheral blood, taken after pregnancy. The receptor source for this set is a female donor with multiple sclerosis, enrolled in a pregnancy study.

This clone is a singleton in its sample. The genes are TRBV19 and TRBJ2-1; a weak D match, TRBD2 (5 bases). Germline loops: CDR1 LNHDA, CDR2 SQIVND (reference sequence). Trimming removed 6 bases from V and 1 base from J, with 13 bases in between. The CDR3 sequence is 15 residues long. The CDR3 loop reads CASRLAGVSYNEQFF. In nucleotides, the CDR3 is TGTGCCAGTAGGCTTGCGGGTGTGTCCTACAATGAGCAGTTCTTC.

The chain links TRBV9 to TRBJ1-5; unclear D gene. This CDR3 has 17 amino acids. Trimming removed 0 bases at V and 1 base at J, with 14 bases between. Per germline, CDR1 SGDLS and CDR2 YYNGEE. CDR3 DNA sequence: TGTGCCAGCAGCGTAGCCTGTGGCAGTTGGAGCAATCAGCCCCAGCATTTT. Translated: CASSVACGSWSNQPQHF. Full variable domain (missing parts from reference TRBV9 and TRBJ1-5): DSGVTQTPKHLITATGQRVTLRCSPRSGDLSVYWYQQSLDQGLQFLIQYYNGEERAKGNILERFSAQQFPDLHSELNLSSLELGDSALYFCASSVACGSWSNQPQHFGDGTRLSIL.

This sequence joins TRBV10-2 and TRBJ1-1, with D perhaps TRBD1 (6 bases). This CDR3 has 13 amino acids. With 5 bases removed from V and 9 bases from J, the gap between germline ends came to 16 bases. Germline lookup yields CDR1 WSHSY and CDR2 SAAADI. CDR3 coding DNA: TGCGCCAGCAGTAGGGACACTTATACTAAAGCTTTCTTT. Translation gives CASSRDTYTKAFF.

This clone was detected once. The genes are TRBV6-1 and TRBJ2-1; D is undetermined. Trimming shortened V by 2 bases and J by 0 bases, and 11 bases separated the two germline ends. The CDR3 is 16 residues long. Germline V gene sequence: CDR1 MNHNS, CDR2 SASEGT. CDR3 sequence (DNA): TGTGCCAGCAGTGAAAGAGGTGAGAACTCCTACAATGAGCAGTTCTTC. Residues: CASSERGENSYNEQFF.

In this sample, this clone turned up once. The rearrangement links TRBV29-1 to TRBJ2-2; TRBD1 is a possible D gene (6 bases). Germline CDR1 and CDR2: SQVTM and ANQGSEA. This CDR3 contains 14 residues. Trimming removed 4 bases from V and 6 bases from J, with 15 bases in between. CDR3 coding DNA: TGCAGCGTTGCTATCCAGGGGAGTGCCGGGGAGCTGTTTTTT. Its protein is CSVAIQGSAGELFF.

CDR3 nucleotides: TGTGCCAGCAGCCTCCGGACAGGGCATCAGCCCCAGCATTTT. This sequence encodes CASSLRTGHQPQHF. The chain is built from TRBV9 and TRBJ1-5; 8 positions match TRBD1. J was trimmed by 5 bases and V by 4 bases; bases with no gene match: 5. The CDR3 has 14 residues. Per germline, CDR1 SGDLS and CDR2 YYNGEE. The entire variable domain, with the rest obtained from reference TRBV9 and TRBJ1-5, is as follows: DSGVTQTPKHLITATGQRVTLRCSPRSGDLSVYWYQQSLDQGLQFLIQYYNGEERAKGNILERFSAQQFPDLHSELNLSSLELGDSALYFCASSLRTGHQPQHFGDGTRLSIL.

This clone has more than one count but fewer than ten. V gene TRBV10-2 combines with J gene TRBJ2-7; TRBD2 matches 7 bases. Per germline, CDR1 WSHSY and CDR2 SAAADI. CDR3 length equals 12 residues. Trimming took 7 bases from V and 2 from J; bases not matched to a gene: 2. CDR3 protein: CASNSGTYEQYF. DNA of the CDR3: TGCGCCAGCAACAGCGGGACCTACGAGCAGTACTTC.

V and J are TRBV6-1 and TRBJ1-3; possibly TRBD1 for D (6 bases). The germline V gene encodes CDR1 MNHNS and CDR2 SASEGT. The CDR3 is made up of 16 amino acids. V lost 5 bases and J 1 base, leaving 15 bases between the germline ends. The CDR3 nucleotides read TGTGCCAGCAGTCAAGACAGGACCCCTTCTGGAAACACCATATATTTT. Its protein product is CASSQDRTPSGNTIYF.

The chain employs TRBV30 and TRBJ2-1; 8 bases fit TRBD2. Germline V gene sequence: CDR1 GTSNPN, CDR2 SVGIG (reference sequence). The CDR3 contains 15 residues. Unmatched junction bases numbered 7, after V lost 2 bases and J lost 4 bases. The CDR3 loop is CAWSWSSGPYNEQFF. In DNA form, the CDR3 reads TGTGCCTGGAGTTGGTCTAGCGGGCCTTACAATGAGCAGTTCTTC.

CDR3 DNA: TGCGCCAGCAGCTTGGACGGCTATGGCTACACCTTC. Protein: CASSLDGYGYTF. The chain uses TRBV5-1 and TRBJ1-2; D not certain. Germline lookup yields CDR1 SGHRS and CDR2 YFSETQ. The CDR3 covers 12 residues. Trimming removed 0 bases from V and 4 bases from J, with 4 bases in between.

V gene TRBV27 combines with J gene TRBJ2-6; tentative D call: TRBD2 (6 bases). The germline V gene has CDR1 MNHEY and CDR2 SMNVEV (reference sequence). The CDR3 has 15 amino acids. V lost 3 bases to trimming and J lost 6 bases, with 12 bases between them. This CDR3 is CASSFLGGQANVLTF. DNA of the CDR3: TGTGCCAGCAGTTTTCTCGGGGGTCAGGCCAACGTCCTGACTTTC.

V is TRBV29-1 and J is TRBJ2-2; 7 positions match TRBD2. Unmatched junction bases numbered 3, after V lost 5 bases and J lost 6 bases. Germline V gene data show CDR1 as SQVTM and CDR2 as ANQGSEA. The CDR3 length is 12 residues. The CDR3 loop is CSVWGGAGELFF. CDR3 DNA: TGCAGCGTTTGGGGGGGGGCCGGGGAGCTGTTTTTT.

CDR3 sequence reads: CASSLAGGGETQYF. In DNA form, the CDR3 reads TGTGCCAGCAGCTTAGCAGGGGGAGGCGAGACCCAGTACTTC. The chain joins TRBV11-2 to TRBJ2-5, with D possibly TRBD1 on 7 matching bases. Trimming removed 1 base at V and 5 bases at J, with 11 bases between. This CDR3 spans 14 amino acids. Per germline, CDR1 SGHAT and CDR2 FQNNGV.

The chain joins TRBV11-2 to TRBJ1-1; 7 bases fit TRBD1. Unmatched junction bases numbered 2, after V lost 4 bases and J lost 0 bases. Germline CDR1 and CDR2: SGHAT and FQNNGV. This CDR3 is 14 amino acids long. CDR3 protein: CASSSQGVNTEAFF. DNA of the CDR3: TGTGCCAGCAGCTCCCAGGGGGTGAACACTGAAGCTTTCTTT. The entire variable domain, with the rest obtained from reference TRBV11-2 and TRBJ1-1, is as follows: EAGVAQSPRYKIIEKRQSVAFWCNPISGHATLYWYQQILGQGPKLLIQFQNNGVVDDSQLPKDRFSAERLKGVDSTLKIQPAKLEDSAVYLCASSSQGVNTEAFFGQGTRLTVV.

V gene TRBV4-2 combines with J gene TRBJ2-1; D remains ambiguous. V lost 0 bases and J 0 bases, leaving 12 bases between the germline ends. The CDR3 runs to 17 residues. Germline CDR1 is LGHNA and CDR2 is YNFKEQ. The CDR3 loop reads CASSQEMLASSYNEQFF. The CDR3, as DNA: TGTGCCAGCAGCCAAGAGATGTTAGCAAGCTCCTACAATGAGCAGTTCTTC.

This rearrangement joins TRBV7-8 to TRBJ1-1; no definite D call. CDR1 and CDR2 (germline): SGHVS, FQNEAQ. This CDR3 region has 14 residues. Between the trimmed V and J ends, which lost 6 bases and 1 base, there was a span of 12 bases. The CDR3 protein is CASSIGGPNTEAFF. CDR3 DNA: TGTGCCAGCAGTATTGGTGGCCCGAACACTGAAGCTTTCTTT.

The gene calls are TRBV2 and TRBJ2-3, with 8 bases lining up with TRBD1. Germline trimming cut 7 bases from V and 3 bases from J; bases unmatched to any gene: 6. The CDR3 has 14 residues. Per germline, CDR1 SNHLY and CDR2 FYNNEI. CDR3 in DNA: TGTGCCAGCATGAAACAGGGGGGAACAGATACGCAGTATTTT. Residues: CASMKQGGTDTQYF. The full variable domain, in which reference TRBV2 and TRBJ2-3 provide the parts outside the CDR3, is EPEVTQTPSHQVTQMGQEVILRCVPISNHLYFYWYRQILGQKVEFLVSFYNNEISEKSEIFDDQFSVERPDGSNFTLKIRSTKLEDSAMYFCASMKQGGTDTQYFGPGTRLTVL.

V gene TRBV4-1 combines with J gene TRBJ2-7, with D possibly being TRBD2 (6 bases). V dropped 2 bases and J dropped 5 bases, with 10 bases sitting between them. There are 13 residues in the CDR3. Germline lookup yields CDR1 MGHRA and CDR2 YSYEKL. The CDR3 region is CASSQMWGDEQYF. The DNA for the CDR3 is TGCGCCAGCAGCCAAATGTGGGGGGACGAGCAGTACTTC.

This chain links TRBV5-1 with TRBJ2-3, with 15 bases identical to TRBD2. Germline V gives CDR1 SGHRS, CDR2 YFSETQ. With 1 base clipped from V and 6 bases from J, the junction kept 3 bases outside the gene matches. The CDR3 has 16 amino acids. The CDR3 bases are TGCGCCAGCAGCTTGCCCGGACTAGCGGGAGGGGATACGCAGTATTTT. It is translated as CASSLPGLAGGDTQYF.

The J gene is TRBJ2-2, the V gene TRBV9; 10 nucleotides agree with TRBD2. The CDR3 loop spans 15 amino acids. Germline V gene lookup returns CDR1 SGDLS and CDR2 YYNGEE. V gave up 4 bases and J gave up 6 bases; unmatched junction bases: 6. CDR3 in amino acids: CASSKLTSGAGELFF. The CDR3, as DNA: TGTGCCAGCAGCAAACTAACTAGCGGGGCCGGGGAGCTGTTTTTT.

This clone occurred once. The gene calls are TRBV7-3 and TRBJ1-1; 8 positions match TRBD1. V shed 5 bases, J shed 4 bases, and the junction held 6 bases outside the gene matches. CDR3 length: 14 residues. Germline V gives CDR1 SGHTA, CDR2 FQGTGA. CDR3 region: CASSAQGAVTEAFF. The CDR3, as DNA: TGTGCCAGCAGCGCCCAGGGGGCGGTCACTGAAGCTTTCTTT.